Listed here are 20 T cell receptor beta chains from one sample, sequenced in a study of monozygotic twins with inflammatory bowel disease. Using the 5' RACE reads, TCRdb records one entry per CDR3 protein without DNA. This table holds 120,000 to 150,000 distinct CDR3 sequences. Sequencing input: blood. These receptors were collected from a human donor with ulcerative colitis or Crohn's disease, or a healthy co-twin of an affected twin (not recorded which).

This sequence joins TRBV27 and TRBJ2-1; the TRBD1 assignment by TCRdb is unverifiable without DNA. Germline CDR1 is MNHEY and CDR2 is SMNVEV (reference sequence). The CDR3 covers 18 residues. The CDR3: CASSLLLLRGQGGNEQFF.

This chain connects TRBV28 to TRBJ1-6. CDR1 is MDHEN and CDR2 is SYDVKM in the germline V gene. The CDR3 is 12 amino acids. CDR3 sequence: CASSLLWSPLHF. Together with reference TRBV28 and TRBJ1-6, the CDR3 gives the full variable domain: DVKVTQSSRYLVKRTGEKVFLECVQDMDHENMFWYRQDPGLGLRLIYFSYDVKMKEKGDIPEGYSVSREKKERFSLILESASTNQTSMYLCASSLLWSPLHFGNGTRLTVT.

This chain joins TRBV10-2 and TRBJ2-7. CDR1 and CDR2 from the germline V gene are WSHSY and SAAADI. The CDR3 sequence is 13 residues long. Here the CDR3 reads CASSASVVYEQYF.

The chain recombines TRBV5-1 with TRBJ2-5. The length of the CDR3 is 14 residues. Germline assignment: CDR1 SGHRS and CDR2 YFSETQ. The CDR3 protein is CASSLLADQETQYF.

V usage is TRBV5-1 and J usage is TRBJ1-5; TCRdb selects TRBD1, and the lack of DNA leaves this call unchecked. CDR1 and CDR2 (germline): SGHRS, YFSETQ. This CDR3 has 15 residues. CDR3 residues: CASSPWGGSNQPQHF. The full variable domain, rest sourced from reference TRBV5-1 and TRBJ1-5, is KAGVTQTPRYLIKTRGQQVTLSCSPISGHRSVSWYQQTPGQGLQFLFEYFSETQRNKGNFPGRFSGRQFSNSRSEMNVSTLELGDSALYLCASSPWGGSNQPQHFGDGTRLSIL.

The chain employs TRBV29-1 and TRBJ1-2; the D call from TCRdb, TRBD1, cannot be confirmed without DNA. Looked up from germline, CDR1 is SQVTM and CDR2 is ANQGSEA. The CDR3 has 12 residues. The CDR3 is CSEGRQAYGYTF.

The gene calls are TRBV5-1 and TRBJ1-1. The CDR3 runs 16 residues. Germline V gene sequence: CDR1 SGHRS, CDR2 YFSETQ. This CDR3 is CASSSGSFGGGTEAFF.

Here the CDR3 reads CATIDPRALNEQFF. The chain employs TRBV6-1 and TRBJ2-1. Germline assignment: CDR1 MNHNS and CDR2 SASEGT. The CDR3 is made up of 14 amino acids.

The J gene is TRBJ2-7, the V gene TRBV18. Germline CDR1 and CDR2: KGHSH and LQKENI. This CDR3 region has 12 residues. The CDR3 spells CASSPRFYEQYF.

The chain recombines TRBV7-2 with TRBJ2-5; TCRdb lists TRBD2, though no DNA is available to test this call. Germline values: CDR1 SGHTA, CDR2 FQGNSA. This CDR3 region has 15 residues. The CDR3 is CASSSTLAGQETQYF.

This rearrangement joins TRBV12-3 or TRBV12-4 to TRBJ2-1; lacking DNA, the TRBD1 call made by TCRdb goes unchecked. The CDR3 runs 15 residues. This CDR3 is CASSSSGPAYNEQFF.

The V gene is TRBV29-1, the J gene TRBJ1-1; with no DNA, the TCRdb D assignment of TRBD1 cannot be verified. The germline V gene has CDR1 SQVTM and CDR2 ANQGSEA. The CDR3 contains 14 residues. CDR3 sequence: CSVEGRTGVGEAFF.

This rearrangement joins TRBV5-4 to TRBJ2-7; the D gene TCRdb calls, TRBD1, cannot be checked with no DNA. The germline V gene encodes CDR1 SGHNT and CDR2 YYREEE (reference sequence). CDR3 size: 14 residues. CDR3 sequence reads: CASSLTSGKHEQYF. Complete variable domain (other parts from reference TRBV5-4 and TRBJ2-7): ETGVTQSPTHLIKTRGQQVTLRCSSQSGHNTVSWYQQALGQGPQFIFQYYREEENGRGNFPPRFSGLQFPNYSSELNVNALELDDSALYLCASSLTSGKHEQYFGPGTRLTVT.

V is TRBV5-1 and J is TRBJ1-1. CDR1 and CDR2 from the germline V gene are SGHRS and YFSETQ. The CDR3 is 15 amino acids. The chain's CDR3 is CASSLALQMNTEAFF.

CDR3 sequence: CASSQAQGTYGELFF. The chain uses TRBV4-3 and TRBJ2-2; TCRdb gives TRBD1 as the D gene, but with no DNA this cannot be confirmed. The CDR3 extends over 15 amino acids. Germline CDR1 is LGHNA and CDR2 is YSLEER.

The chain combines TRBV18 with TRBJ1-1; absent DNA, TCRdb's TRBD1 call cannot be checked. Germline CDR1 is KGHSH and CDR2 is LQKENI. The CDR3 is 13 amino acids. The CDR3 spells CASSTTGNTEAFF.

The V and J genes are TRBV4-3 and TRBJ2-3; TCRdb picks TRBD2, but there is no DNA to check that call. Per the germline V gene, CDR1 is LGHNA and CDR2 is YSLEER. This CDR3 contains 14 residues. The CDR3 sequence is CASSHGGTADTQYF.

This chain connects TRBV5-5 to TRBJ1-6. The CDR3 sequence is 15 residues long. In germline, CDR1 is SGHKS, CDR2 YYEKEE (reference sequence). The CDR3 reads CASSWDRPLSSPLHF.

The V gene is TRBV29-1, the J gene TRBJ1-2; the D call from TCRdb, TRBD1, cannot be confirmed without DNA. This CDR3 spans 13 amino acids. CDR1 is SQVTM and CDR2 is ANQGSEA in the germline V gene. CDR3 amino acids: CSVGQGANYGYTF.

The chain uses TRBV11-2 and TRBJ2-3; TCRdb names TRBD1, which stays unverified in the absence of DNA. CDR1 is SGHAT, CDR2 FQNNGV, per germline. The CDR3 length is 19 residues. This CDR3 reads CASSLVVGRGQGPTDTQYF.